Listed below are T cell receptor beta chains from one sample, sequenced in a study of blood T cell repertoires in COVID-19. The protocol was immunoSEQ multiplex PCR, while the TCRdb copy is restricted to in-frame clones and leaves out a portion. The sample lists some 200,000 clones; approximately 88% were seen once. Specimen: PBMCs or T cells enriched from blood (not recorded which). The receptors come from a man between 18 and 29 years old with acute COVID-19. Both conserved end residues are part of each CDR3. D genes are given only for firm matches. Only some rows state a clone size, as once, few, many or a class for expanded clones.

TRBV4-2	TRBJ2-1	.	TRBD2	TGTGCCAGCAGCCAAAGAATGGGACTAGCGGACAGGGTCAATGAGCAGTTCTTC	CASSQRMGLADRVNEQFF
TRBV27	TRBJ2-1	.	.	TGTGCCAGCAGTCCCGCCTACAATGAGCAGTTCTTC	CASSPAYNEQFF
TRBV13	TRBJ2-5	.	.	TGTGCCAGCAGCTTAGGACAGGGTAGCAAGACCCAGTACTTC	CASSLGQGSKTQYF
TRBV19	TRBJ2-2	.	TRBD1	TGTGCCAGTAGTCCTCACGACAGGGGGCGCCCCGGGGAGCTGTTTTTT	CASSPHDRGRPGELFF
TRBV18	TRBJ2-2	.	.	TGTGCCAGCTCCGGGACTGAAAACACCGGGGAGCTGTTTTTT	CASSGTENTGELFF
TRBV5-4	TRBJ2-2	.	TRBD1	TGTGCCAGCAGCTTGGCCTACCAGGGGGCGGACACCGGGGAGCTGTTTTTT	CASSLAYQGADTGELFF
TRBV30	TRBJ1-4	.	TRBD1	TGTGCCTGGGACAGGGGTAATTCGGGGACTAATGAAAAACTGTTTTTT	CAWDRGNSGTNEKLFF
TRBV4-2	TRBJ2-7	.	TRBD2	TGTGCCGGCAGCCCGGGACTAGCGGCTTCCTACGAGCAGTACTTC	CAGSPGLAASYEQYF
TRBV9	TRBJ2-2	.	.	TGTGCCAGCAGCGTTAATATCGGGGAGCTGTTTTTT	CASSVNIGELFF
TRBV6-2/TRBV6-3	TRBJ2-5	.	TRBD2	TGTGCCAGCAGTTACTGGTTAGCGGGAGCGATAAAAGAGACCCAGTACTTC	CASSYWLAGAIKETQYF
TRBV18	TRBJ2-7	.	.	TGTGCCAGCTCACTGGGACTCCAGAGCTCCTACGAGCAGTACTTC	CASSLGLQSSYEQYF
TRBV27	TRBJ1-2	.	TRBD1	TGTGCCAGCAGTTTCACCCCCGCTGACAGGGCTAGAGGCTACACCTTC	CASSFTPADRARGYTF
TRBV28	TRBJ1-3	.	TRBD1	TGTGCCAGCAGTTTCTTTGGGACAGTGGGGACTGGAAACACCATATATTTT	CASSFFGTVGTGNTIYF
TRBV28	TRBJ1-3	.	.	TGTGCCAGCAGTTCCCTAGGAGGAAGTGGAAACACCATATATTTT	CASSSLGGSGNTIYF
TRBV28	TRBJ2-1	.	TRBD1	TGTGCCAGCAGTTTCTCTCAGGGGGCCAATGAGCAGTTCTTC	CASSFSQGANEQFF
TRBV11-3	TRBJ2-2	.	TRBD2	TGTGCCAGCAGCGGTCTGGCGGGGGGAATTGGGGAGCTGTTTTTT	CASSGLAGGIGELFF
TRBV4-1	TRBJ2-7	.	.	TGCGCCAGCAGCGTCGGAGTCTCTTCATACGAGCAGTACTTC	CASSVGVSSYEQYF
TRBV5-1	TRBJ2-3	few	TRBD2	TGCGCCAGCAGCCGGGGGGATTCGACAGATACGCAGTATTTT	CASSRGDSTDTQYF
TRBV12-3/TRBV12-4	TRBJ1-2	.	.	TGTGCCAGCAGTCCAGGGGAGGGGGGCTACACCTTC	CASSPGEGGYTF
TRBV5-4	TRBJ1-1	once	TRBD1	TGTGCCAGCAGCCTGAACAGGGGGCGCGGCACTGAAGCTTTCTTT	CASSLNRGRGTEAFF
TRBV6-5	TRBJ2-1	.	TRBD2	TGTGCCAGCAGTTACTTGGCGGGAGTTTCCTACAATGAGCAGTTCTTC	CASSYLAGVSYNEQFF
TRBV5-4	TRBJ2-1	.	TRBD2	TGTGCCAGCAGCTCCTCCAGCGGGAGAACCTACAATGAGCAGTTCTTC	CASSSSSGRTYNEQFF
TRBV29-1	TRBJ2-3	.	TRBD2	TGCAGTTCAGGACTAGCGGGTACCTCCGAGGGCACAGATACGCAGTATTTT	CSSGLAGTSEGTDTQYF
TRBV6-5	TRBJ1-1	.	.	TGTGCCAGCAGCCCGGGACATTACACTGAAGCTTTCTTT	CASSPGHYTEAFF
TRBV4-3	TRBJ2-6	.	TRBD2	TGCGCCAGCAGCCAACACGGACTAGCGCCCCCGAACTCTGGGGCCAACGTCCTGACTTTC	CASSQHGLAPPNSGANVLTF
TRBV5-1	TRBJ1-3	once	.	TGCGCCAGCAGCTTGGCCGGGGATCCGAGCTCTGGAAACACCATATATTTT	CASSLAGDPSSGNTIYF
TRBV28	TRBJ1-5	.	TRBD1	TGTGCCAGCACAAAAAGTTCGGGACAGGGGGAGTGGAATCAGCCCCAGCATTTT	CASTKSSGQGEWNQPQHF
TRBV5-1	TRBJ2-7	.	.	TGCGCCAGCAGCTGGACATACTCCTACGAGCAGTACTTC	CASSWTYSYEQYF
TRBV4-1	TRBJ1-1	.	.	TGCGCCAGCAGGTTTAACAGGAACACTGAAGCTTTCTTT	CASRFNRNTEAFF
TRBV12-3/TRBV12-4	TRBJ2-1	.	.	TGTGCCAGCAGCCCAACCCACCGTAGTGAGCAGTTCTTC	CASSPTHRSEQFF
TRBV7-9	TRBJ2-7	.	TRBD1	TGTGCCAGCAGCCCCGGACAGGGAGCCTACGAGCAGTACTTC	CASSPGQGAYEQYF
TRBV19	TRBJ1-5	.	.	TGTGCCAGTAGTATAGATCTAAGGGGAGGAGTGCAGCCCCAGCATTTT	CASSIDLRGGVQPQHF
TRBV19	TRBJ1-5	.	.	TGTGCCAGTAATGCTGTCGGGGGTCCGGGCCAGCCCCAGCATTTT	CASNAVGGPGQPQHF
TRBV7-9	TRBJ2-2	.	.	TGTGCCAGCAGCCCAGAGAACACCGGGGAGCTGTTTTTT	CASSPENTGELFF
TRBV7-9	TRBJ2-5	.	.	TGTGCCAGCACTCTAGGAGGGGACCAAGAGACCCAGTACTTC	CASTLGGDQETQYF
TRBV28	TRBJ2-3	once	.	TGTGCCAGCAGAATCGACTCCTCAATCACAGATACGCAGTATTTT	CASRIDSSITDTQYF
TRBV7-2	TRBJ2-2	.	.	TGTGCCAGCAGCTTAGCGCCGTGGGAGACCAACACCGGGGAGCTGTTTTTT	CASSLAPWETNTGELFF
TRBV19	TRBJ2-1	.	.	TGTGCCAGTAGTATAGGAGGAAGTGAGCAGTTCTTC	CASSIGGSEQFF
TRBV5-4	TRBJ1-1	once	.	TGTGCCAGCAGCTTGGAGGGGGATAACACTGAAGCTTTCTTT	CASSLEGDNTEAFF
TRBV28	TRBJ2-7	.	.	TGTGCCAGCAAGTCAGCTGGACAGTTTTACGAGCAGTACTTC	CASKSAGQFYEQYF
TRBV28	TRBJ2-7	.	.	TGTGCCAGCAGTTTCCCGGCAGACTTGAGCGACTCCTACGAGCAGTACTTC	CASSFPADLSDSYEQYF